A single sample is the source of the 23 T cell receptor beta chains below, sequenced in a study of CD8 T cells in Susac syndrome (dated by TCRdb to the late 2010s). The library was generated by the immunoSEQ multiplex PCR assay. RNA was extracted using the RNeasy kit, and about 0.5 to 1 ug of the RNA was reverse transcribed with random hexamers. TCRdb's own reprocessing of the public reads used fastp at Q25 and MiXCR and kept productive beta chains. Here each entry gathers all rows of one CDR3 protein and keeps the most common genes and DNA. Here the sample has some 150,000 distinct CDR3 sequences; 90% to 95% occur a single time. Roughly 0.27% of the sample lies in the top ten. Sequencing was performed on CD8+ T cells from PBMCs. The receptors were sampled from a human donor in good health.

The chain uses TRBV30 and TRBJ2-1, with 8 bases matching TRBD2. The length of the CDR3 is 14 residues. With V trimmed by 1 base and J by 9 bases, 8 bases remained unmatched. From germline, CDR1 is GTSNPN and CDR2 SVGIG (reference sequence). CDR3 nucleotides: TGTGCCTGGAGTGGGGATGTGCGGGGGGCTGAGCAGTTCTTC. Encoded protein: CAWSGDVRGAEQFF. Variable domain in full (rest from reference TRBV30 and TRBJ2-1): SQTIHQWPATLVQPVGSPLSLECTVEGTSNPNLYWYRQAAGRGLQLLFYSVGIGQISSEVPQNLSASRPQDRQFILSSKKLLLSDSGFYLCAWSGDVRGAEQFFGPGTRLTVL.

This CDR3 reads CSARGREHMDTQYF. CDR3 coding DNA: TGCAGTGCTAGAGGGAGGGAACACATGGATACGCAGTATTTT. This sequence joins TRBV20-1 and TRBJ2-3, with D possibly matching TRBD2 (6 bases). The V gene's germline CDR1 is DFQATT and CDR2 SNEGSKA (reference sequence). Trimming took off 1 base at V and 6 bases at J, with 14 bases between the two ends. CDR3 length: 14 amino acids.

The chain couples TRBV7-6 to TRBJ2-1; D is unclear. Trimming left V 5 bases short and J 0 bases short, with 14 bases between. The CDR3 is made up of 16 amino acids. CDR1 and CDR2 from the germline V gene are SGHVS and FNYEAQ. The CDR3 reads CASSAGSHPSYNEQFF. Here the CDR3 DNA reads TGTGCCAGCAGCGCCGGGTCTCACCCCTCCTACAATGAGCAGTTCTTC.

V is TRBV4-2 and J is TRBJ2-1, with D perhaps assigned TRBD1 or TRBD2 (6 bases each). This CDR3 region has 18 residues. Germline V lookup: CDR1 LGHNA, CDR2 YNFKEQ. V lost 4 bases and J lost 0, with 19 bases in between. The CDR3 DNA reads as TGTGCCAGCAGCCTCCTAGGGGGGACGCCAAGCTCCTACAATGAGCAGTTCTTC. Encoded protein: CASSLLGGTPSSYNEQFF.

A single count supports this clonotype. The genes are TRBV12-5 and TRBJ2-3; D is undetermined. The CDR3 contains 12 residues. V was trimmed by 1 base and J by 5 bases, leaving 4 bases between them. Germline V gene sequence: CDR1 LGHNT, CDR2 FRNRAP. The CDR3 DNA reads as TGTGCTAGTGGTTTGGATGTAGATACGCAGTATTTT. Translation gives CASGLDVDTQYF.

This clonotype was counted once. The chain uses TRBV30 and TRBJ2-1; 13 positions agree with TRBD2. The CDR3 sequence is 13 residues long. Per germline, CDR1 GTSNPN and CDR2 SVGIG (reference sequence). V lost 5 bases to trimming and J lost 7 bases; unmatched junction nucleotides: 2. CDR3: CAWEGLAGNEQFF. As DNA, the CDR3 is TGTGCCTGGGAGGGACTAGCGGGAAATGAGCAGTTCTTC.

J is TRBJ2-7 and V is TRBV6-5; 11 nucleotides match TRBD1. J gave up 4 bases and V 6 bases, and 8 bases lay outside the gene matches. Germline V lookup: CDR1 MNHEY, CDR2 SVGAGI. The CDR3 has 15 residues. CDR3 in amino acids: CASSSPDRGPYEQYF. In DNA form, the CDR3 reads TGTGCCAGCAGCTCTCCGGACAGGGGGCCATACGAGCAGTACTTC.

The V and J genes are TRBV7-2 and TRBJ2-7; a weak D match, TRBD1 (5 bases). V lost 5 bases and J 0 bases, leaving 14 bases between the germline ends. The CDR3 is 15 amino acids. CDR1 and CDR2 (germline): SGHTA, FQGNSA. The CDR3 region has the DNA TGTGCCAGCAGCATGACAGCGTATAGCTCCTACGAGCAGTACTTC. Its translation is CASSMTAYSSYEQYF.

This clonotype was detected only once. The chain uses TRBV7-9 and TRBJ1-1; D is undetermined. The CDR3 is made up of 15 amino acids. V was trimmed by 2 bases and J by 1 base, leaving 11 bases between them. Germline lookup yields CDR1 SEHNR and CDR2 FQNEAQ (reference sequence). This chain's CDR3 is CASSLTKGPNTEAFF. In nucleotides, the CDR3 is TGTGCCAGCAGCTTAACGAAGGGTCCGAACACTGAAGCTTTCTTT.

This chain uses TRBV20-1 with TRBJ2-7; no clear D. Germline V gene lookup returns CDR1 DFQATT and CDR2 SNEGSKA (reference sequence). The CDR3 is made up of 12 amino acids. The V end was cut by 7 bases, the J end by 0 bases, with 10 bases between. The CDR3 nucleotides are TGCAGTGGGTATGTAAACTCCTACGAGCAGTACTTC. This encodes CSGYVNSYEQYF.

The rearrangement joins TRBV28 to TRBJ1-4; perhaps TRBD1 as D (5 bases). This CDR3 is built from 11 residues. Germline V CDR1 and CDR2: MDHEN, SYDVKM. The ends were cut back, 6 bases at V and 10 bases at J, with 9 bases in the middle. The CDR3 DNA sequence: TGTGCCAGCAGGGGGGGAGGAAAACTGTTTTTT. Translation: CASRGGGKLFF.

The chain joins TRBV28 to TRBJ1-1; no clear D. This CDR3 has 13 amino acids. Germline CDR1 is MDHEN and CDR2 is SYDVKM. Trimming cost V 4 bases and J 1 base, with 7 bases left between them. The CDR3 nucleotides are TGTGCCAGCAGTTCGGCGACGAACACTGAAGCTTTCTTT. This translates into CASSSATNTEAFF.

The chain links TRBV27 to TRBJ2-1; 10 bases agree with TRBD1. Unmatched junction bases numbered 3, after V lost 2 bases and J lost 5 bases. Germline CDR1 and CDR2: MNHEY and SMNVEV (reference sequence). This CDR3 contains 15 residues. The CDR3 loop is CASSLQDRGNNEQFF. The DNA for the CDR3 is TGTGCCAGCAGTTTACAGGACAGGGGGAACAATGAGCAGTTCTTC.

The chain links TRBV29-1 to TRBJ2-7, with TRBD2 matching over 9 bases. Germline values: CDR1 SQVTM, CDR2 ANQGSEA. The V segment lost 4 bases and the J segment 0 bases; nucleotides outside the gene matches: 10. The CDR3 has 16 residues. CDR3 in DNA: TGCAGCGTTGGACTAGCGGTAGATTATAGCTCCTACGAGCAGTACTTC. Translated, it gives CSVGLAVDYSSYEQYF.

DNA for the CDR3: TGTGCCAGCAGTTTTAAGGGCCCAGACAGGGGTCAGCCCCAGCATTTT. Encoded protein: CASSFKGPDRGQPQHF. The J gene is TRBJ1-5, the V gene TRBV28; 8 nucleotides match TRBD1. This CDR3 spans 16 amino acids. From germline, CDR1 is MDHEN and CDR2 SYDVKM. J gave up 6 bases and V 3 bases, and 10 bases lay outside the gene matches.

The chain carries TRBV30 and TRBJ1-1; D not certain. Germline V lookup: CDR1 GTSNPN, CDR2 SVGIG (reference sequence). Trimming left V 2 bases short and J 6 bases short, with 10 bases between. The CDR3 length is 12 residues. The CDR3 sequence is CAWSSGEPEAFF. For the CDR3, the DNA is TGTGCCTGGAGTTCCGGGGAGCCTGAAGCTTTCTTT.

The CDR3, as DNA: TGTGCCACCAGCAGAGGACAGGAAAGAGCTTTCTTT. Amino acids: CATSRGQERAFF. The chain is built from TRBV15 and TRBJ1-1; maybe TRBD1 (6 bases). V lost 1 base and J 10 bases, leaving 10 bases between the germline ends. Germline-derived CDR1 and CDR2 are LNHNV and YYDKDF (reference sequence). This CDR3 is 12 amino acids long.

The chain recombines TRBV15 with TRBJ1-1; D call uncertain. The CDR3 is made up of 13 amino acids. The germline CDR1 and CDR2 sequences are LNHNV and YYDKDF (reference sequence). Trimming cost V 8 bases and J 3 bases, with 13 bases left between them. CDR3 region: CATQFSAYTEAFF. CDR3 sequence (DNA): TGTGCCACCCAGTTTTCCGCGTACACTGAAGCTTTCTTT.

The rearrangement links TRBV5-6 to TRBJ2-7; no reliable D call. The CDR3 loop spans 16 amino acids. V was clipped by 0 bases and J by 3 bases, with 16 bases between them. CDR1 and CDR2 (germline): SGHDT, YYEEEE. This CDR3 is CASSLGPTGPNYEQYF. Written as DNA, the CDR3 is TGTGCCAGCAGCTTGGGACCAACTGGGCCCAACTACGAGCAGTACTTC.

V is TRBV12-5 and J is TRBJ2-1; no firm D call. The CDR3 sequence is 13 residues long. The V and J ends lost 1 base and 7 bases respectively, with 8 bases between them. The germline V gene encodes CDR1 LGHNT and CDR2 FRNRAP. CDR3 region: CASGLDFGNEQFF. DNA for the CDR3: TGTGCTAGTGGTTTGGATTTTGGTAATGAGCAGTTCTTC.

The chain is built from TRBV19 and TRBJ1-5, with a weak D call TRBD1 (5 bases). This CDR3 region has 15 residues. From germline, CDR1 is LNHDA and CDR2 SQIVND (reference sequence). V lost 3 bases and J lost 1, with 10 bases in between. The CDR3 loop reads CASSMFWGSNQPQHF. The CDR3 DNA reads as TGTGCCAGTAGTATGTTTTGGGGGAGCAATCAGCCCCAGCATTTT. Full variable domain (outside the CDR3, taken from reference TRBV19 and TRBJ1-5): DGGITQSPKYLFRKEGQNVTLSCEQNLNHDAMYWYRQDPGQGLRLIYYSQIVNDFQKGDIAEGYSVSREKKESFPLTVTSAQKNPTAFYLCASSMFWGSNQPQHFGDGTRLSIL.

CDR3 bases: TGTGCCACTAGACGACAGGGGATGGAGACCCAGTACTTC. It codes for CATRRQGMETQYF. The rearrangement joins TRBV25-1 to TRBJ2-5; 8 nucleotides agree with TRBD1. Losses at the gene ends were 10 bases for V and 5 bases for J; bases not matched to a gene: 9. CDR1 and CDR2 (germline): MGHDK, SYGVNS. CDR3 length equals 13 residues.

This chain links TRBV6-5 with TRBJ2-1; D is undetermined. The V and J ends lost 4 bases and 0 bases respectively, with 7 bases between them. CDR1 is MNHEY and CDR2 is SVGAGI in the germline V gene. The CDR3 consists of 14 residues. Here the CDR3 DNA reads TGTGCCAGCAGTTTGAGCGACTCCTACAATGAGCAGTTCTTC. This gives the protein CASSLSDSYNEQFF.